The subject of this entry is one T cell receptor beta chain. This clonotype was seen at least ten times. Its antigen is unknown. No clone much larger than this one lies a single base away; base qualities are absent. Libraries came from 3' RACE. TCR libraries were constructed from RNA with a 3' RACE protocol that used unique molecular identifiers to correct for PCR amplification bias. Up to about 12 amplicon libraries were pooled and sequenced on an Illumina MiSeq with v2 2x250 paired-end chemistry. The authors processed their data as follows. Decombinator was used to process the reads, assigning V and J genes and CDR3 and applying barcode-based correction of errors and PCR bias. Before the Gini coefficient was calculated with the R ineq package, repertoires were subsampled to the same depth. Three approaches were used to assess CDR3 similarity: GLIPH, Hamming distance and a shared triplet metric. The raw public data were reprocessed by TCRdb itself: fastp quality trimming at Q25, MiXCR clonotype calling, in-frame beta chains only. One record per CDR3 amino acid sequence lists the most common genes and DNA. It is TCRdb's table, rather than the study itself, that gives the V and J calls and clone size. In all, the sample holds some 90,000 distinct CDR3 sequences, and about 6.9% of those were seen once. Together, the top ten hold 0.85% to 1.3% of the sample.

V is pared back by 4 bases and J by 3 bases, with 14 bases lying between the germline termini. From the cysteine through the phenylalanine, the CDR3 covers 14 amino acids. Kept here is only the CDR3 DNA, which spans 42 bases and is read in frame from base 1. Taken from the germline V gene, the CDR1 and CDR2 loops are SGHRS and YFSETQ. In light of the paper, this sample's treatment or condition label describes: PENTA 11 planned treatment interruption arm or continuous ART arm. The participants were children from the United Kingdom between 2 and 15 years old who had been on ART with at least three drugs for 24 weeks or longer. Cryopreserved PBMCs containing at least 5 million viable cells were required, and a handful of candidate patients were excluded because of low viable PBMC yield. Naive CD4+ CD45RA+ CD45RO- T cells were FACS-sorted from thawed PBMCs on a FACSAria III cell sorter. After sorting, cells were fixed, and RNA was extracted with the RNeasy FFPE kit and then with the RNeasy Micro kit.

The data were obtained in a study of HIV-infected children after antiretroviral therapy interruption (dated by TCRdb to between 2018 and 2020). About the full investigation: All eight included children had a CD4+ count above 500 and a viral load below 50 copies/ml, with four on planned treatment interruption and four on continuous treatment. The interruption group had a median age of about 9.9 years, compared with around 8 years in the continuous treatment group. Most participating children had recorded exposure to EBV and CMV. In the interruption arm, samples were obtained at week 0, week 12, end of interruption (week 24 or 48), and about 3 years after study end. In the continuous-treatment arm, samples from corresponding weeks 0, 48 and 150 were analyzed. Alongside measurements of thymic output, TCR repertoires of children on planned treatment interruption were compared with TCR repertoires of children on continuous antiretroviral treatment.

Here is what the overall study found, with its caveats: An increase in the naive CD4+ Gini coefficient was observed by the end of treatment interruption, suggesting clonal expansion, and a return to baseline was observed by 3 years. In naive CD4+ repertoires of PTI patients, CDR3 sharing between time points fell after interruption began; many sequences were shared between end of interruption and 3 years later. Minor non-naive CD45RA+ populations such as EMRA or stem memory cells might have been included among the sorted CD45RA+ naive cells. The small number of patients is a limitation, and caution is needed when interpreting the data.

This clonotype was obtained from a pool of human donors with HIV. The V and J segments used are TRBV5-1 and TRBJ2-7, with the D call perhaps TRBD1 or TRBD2, each one matching 6 bases. This material consisted of CD45RA+ CD4+ T cells from PBMCs, pooled from several time points, taken from a donor given antiretroviral therapy, either interrupted or continuous. Sample cell subset or site, as interpreted from the label and publication: naive CD4+ CD45RA+ CD45RO- T cells. The CDR3 loop reads CASSPLGGGYEQYF. The nucleotides read TGCGCCAGCAGCCCGCTCGGAGGGGGCTACGAGCAGTACTTC.